This is a list of T cell receptor beta chains from one sample in a study of cytomegalovirus exposure and HLA in healthy donors. Sequencing used immunoSEQ multiplex PCR; TCRdb keeps in-frame clones, though not all of them. Seen here are some 77,000 clones, roughly 80% observed once, and the top ten hold roughly 25%. The sequencing sample was made of PBMCs. The receptors were gathered from a woman between 50 and 59 years old in good health and CMV-seropositive. The CDR3 runs from the conserved cysteine through the conserved F or W. A D gene is named only where the DNA matches it firmly. Clone size is given for some rows only: seen once, a few or many times, or a class if the clone is expanded.

TGCGCCAGCAGTTTGGGACTAGTGAACACCGGGGAGCTGTTTTTT	CASSLGLVNTGELFF	TRBD2	TRBJ2-2	TRBV5-1	NA	15
TGCAGCGCCGAGGGGGGGCCGGAGAACACTGAAGCTTTCTTT	CSAEGGPENTEAFF	NA	TRBJ1-1	TRBV29-1	NA	14
TGTGCCACCAGCAGAGATGAAGGGGTCTATGGCTACACCTTC	CATSRDEGVYGYTF	NA	TRBJ1-2	TRBV15	NA	14
TGTGCCAGCGGGATAGGCAGGACGGGGGGCTACACCTTC	CASGIGRTGGYTF	NA	TRBJ1-2	TRBV5-4	NA	13
TGTGCCAGCAGCCCTGGAGGTAGCGGATACCTCGGGGTCGAGAATGAGCAGTTCTTC	CASSPGGSGYLGVENEQFF	NA	TRBJ2-1	TRBV5-4	NA	19
TGTGCCAGCAGCCTGACTAGCGGGGGGACCGGGGAGCTGTTTTTT	CASSLTSGGTGELFF	TRBD2	TRBJ2-2	TRBV6-5	NA	15
TGTGCCAGTAGAAGGGACCCGGGACTCTTCTCTGGAAACACCATATATTTT	CASRRDPGLFSGNTIYF	NA	TRBJ1-3	TRBV19	NA	17
TGTGCCAGCAGCTTAGGGGCGGGGGTCAGCACCGGGGAGCTGTTTTTT	CASSLGAGVSTGELFF	TRBD2	TRBJ2-2	TRBV13	once	16
TGTGCCAGCAGTGAACAGGGGGCAGGCACCGGGGAGCTGTTTTTT	CASSEQGAGTGELFF	TRBD1	TRBJ2-2	TRBV25-1	NA	15
TGTGCCAGCACCTTAAACGGACAGGCCCAAGAGACCCAGTACTTC	CASTLNGQAQETQYF	TRBD1	TRBJ2-5	TRBV2	NA	15
TGTGCCAGCAGGCTTGGGACAGGGGAGACCTACGAGCAGTACTTC	CASRLGTGETYEQYF	TRBD1	TRBJ2-7	TRBV27	NA	15
TGTGCCAGCAGCGGATCAGGGGGGGAAGCTTTCTTT	CASSGSGGEAFF	TRBD1	TRBJ1-1	TRBV9	NA	12
TGTGCCAGCAGTCCCCGGGGGACGTCAGATACGCAGTATTTT	CASSPRGTSDTQYF	NA	TRBJ2-3	TRBV27	few	14
TGTGCCAGCAGTCATTACGACAGGGTACCCTACAATGAGCAGTTCTTC	CASSHYDRVPYNEQFF	TRBD1	TRBJ2-1	TRBV6-6	NA	16
TGTGCCAGCAGCAATCCCGACAGGGGCACTGAAGCTTTCTTT	CASSNPDRGTEAFF	NA	TRBJ1-1	TRBV21-1	NA	14
TGTGCCAGCAGCTTAAGGCGGGGGGGCTCCCGGATAAATGAAAAACTGTTTTTT	CASSLRRGGSRINEKLFF	NA	TRBJ1-4	TRBV5-4	NA	18
TGTGCCAGCAGCTTAGAGGGGGCGGGCACTGAAGCTTTCTTT	CASSLEGAGTEAFF	TRBD1	TRBJ1-1	TRBV7-2	NA	14
TGCGCCAGCTCCAGCGGGGGGGACACAGATACGCAGTATTTT	CASSSGGDTDTQYF	TRBD2	TRBJ2-3	TRBV10-1	NA	14
TGTGCCAGCAGTCCGACTAGCGCCAGAGGGGAGCTGTTTTTT	CASSPTSARGELFF	TRBD2	TRBJ2-2	TRBV28	NA	14
TGTGCCAGCAGCGTAGAGGGGGTAAACACTGAAGCTTTCTTT	CASSVEGVNTEAFF	NA	TRBJ1-1	TRBV9	NA	14